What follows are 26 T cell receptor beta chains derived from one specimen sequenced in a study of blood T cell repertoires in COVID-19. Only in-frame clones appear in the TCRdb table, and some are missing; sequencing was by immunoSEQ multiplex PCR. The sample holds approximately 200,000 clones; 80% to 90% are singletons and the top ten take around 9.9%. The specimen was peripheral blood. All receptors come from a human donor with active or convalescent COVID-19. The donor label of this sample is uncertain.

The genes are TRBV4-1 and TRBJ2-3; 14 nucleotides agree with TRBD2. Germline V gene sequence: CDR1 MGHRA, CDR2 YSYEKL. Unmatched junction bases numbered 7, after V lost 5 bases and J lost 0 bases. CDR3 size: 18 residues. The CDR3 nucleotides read TGCGCCAGCAGCTCCCGGACTAGCGGGGGGACTAGCACAGATACGCAGTATTTT. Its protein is CASSSRTSGGTSTDTQYF.

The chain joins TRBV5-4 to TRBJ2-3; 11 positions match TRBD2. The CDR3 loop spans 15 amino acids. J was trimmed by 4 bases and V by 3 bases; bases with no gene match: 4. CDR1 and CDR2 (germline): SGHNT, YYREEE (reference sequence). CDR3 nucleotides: TGTGCCAGCAGCTCGACTAGCGGGAACGCAGATACGCAGTATTTT. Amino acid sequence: CASSSTSGNADTQYF.

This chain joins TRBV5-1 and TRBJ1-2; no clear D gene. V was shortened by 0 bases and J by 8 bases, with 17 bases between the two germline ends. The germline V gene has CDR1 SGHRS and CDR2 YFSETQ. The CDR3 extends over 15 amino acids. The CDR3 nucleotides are TGCGCCAGCAGCTTGGCTTCGGCTGCCGTGCGGGGCTACACCTTC. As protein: CASSLASAAVRGYTF.

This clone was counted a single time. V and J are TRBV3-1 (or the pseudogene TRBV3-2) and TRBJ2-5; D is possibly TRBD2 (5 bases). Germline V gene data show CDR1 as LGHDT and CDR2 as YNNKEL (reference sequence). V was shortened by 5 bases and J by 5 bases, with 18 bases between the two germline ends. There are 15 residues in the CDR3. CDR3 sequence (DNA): TGTGCCAGCAGCAACCTAAGAGGGTCGGGGGAGACCCAGTACTTC. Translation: CASSNLRGSGETQYF.

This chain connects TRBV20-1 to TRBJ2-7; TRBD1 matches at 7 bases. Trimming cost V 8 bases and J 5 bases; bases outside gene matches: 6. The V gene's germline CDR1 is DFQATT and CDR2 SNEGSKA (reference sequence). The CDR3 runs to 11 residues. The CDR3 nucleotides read TGCAGTACAAAACAGGGGAACGAGCAGTACTTC. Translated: CSTKQGNEQYF.

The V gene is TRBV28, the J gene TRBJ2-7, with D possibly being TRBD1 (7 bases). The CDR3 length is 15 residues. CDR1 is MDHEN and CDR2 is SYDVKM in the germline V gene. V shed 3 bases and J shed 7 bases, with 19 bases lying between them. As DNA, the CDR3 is TGTGCCAGCAGTTTCGGGGCGTTACAGGGGAGGGAGCAGTACTTC. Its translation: CASSFGALQGREQYF. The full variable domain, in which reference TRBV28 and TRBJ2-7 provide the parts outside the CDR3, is DVKVTQSSRYLVKRTGEKVFLECVQDMDHENMFWYRQDPGLGLRLIYFSYDVKMKEKGDIPEGYSVSREKKERFSLILESASTNQTSMYLCASSFGALQGREQYFGPGTRLTVT.

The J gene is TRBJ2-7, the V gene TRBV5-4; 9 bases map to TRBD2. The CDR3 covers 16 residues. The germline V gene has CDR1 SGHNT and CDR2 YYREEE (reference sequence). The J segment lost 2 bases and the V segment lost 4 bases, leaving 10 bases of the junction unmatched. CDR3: CASSPGGTSRTYEQYF. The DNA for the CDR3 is TGTGCCAGCAGCCCGGGGGGGACTAGCCGGACCTACGAGCAGTACTTC. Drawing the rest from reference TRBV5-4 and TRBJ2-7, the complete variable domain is ETGVTQSPTHLIKTRGQQVTLRCSSQSGHNTVSWYQQALGQGPQFIFQYYREEENGRGNFPPRFSGLQFPNYSSELNVNALELDDSALYLCASSPGGTSRTYEQYFGPGTRLTVT.

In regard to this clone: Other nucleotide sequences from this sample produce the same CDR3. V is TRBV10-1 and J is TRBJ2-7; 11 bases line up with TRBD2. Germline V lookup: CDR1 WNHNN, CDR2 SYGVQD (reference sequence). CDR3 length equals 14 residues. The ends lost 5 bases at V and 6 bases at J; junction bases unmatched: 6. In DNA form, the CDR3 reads TGCGCCAGCAGTCCGGCCCTAGCGGGAGGCGAGCAGTACTTC. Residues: CASSPALAGGEQYF.

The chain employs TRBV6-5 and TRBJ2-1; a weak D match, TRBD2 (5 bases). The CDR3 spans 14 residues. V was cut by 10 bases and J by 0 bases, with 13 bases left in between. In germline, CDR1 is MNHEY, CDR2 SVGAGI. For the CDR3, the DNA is TGTGCCACTTTGACGGGAAGCTCCTACAATGAGCAGTTCTTC. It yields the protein CATLTGSSYNEQFF.

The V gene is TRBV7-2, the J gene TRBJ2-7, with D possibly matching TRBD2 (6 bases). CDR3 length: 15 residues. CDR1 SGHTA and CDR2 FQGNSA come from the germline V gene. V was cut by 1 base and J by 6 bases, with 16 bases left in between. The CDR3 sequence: CASSLGGGGESEQYF. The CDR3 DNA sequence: TGTGCCAGCAGCTTAGGGGGCGGAGGGGAGTCCGAGCAGTACTTC.

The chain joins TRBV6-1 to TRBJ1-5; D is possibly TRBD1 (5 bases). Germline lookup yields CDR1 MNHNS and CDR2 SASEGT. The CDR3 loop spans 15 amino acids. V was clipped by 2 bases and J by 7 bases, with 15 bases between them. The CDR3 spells CASSEHGGVKQPQHF. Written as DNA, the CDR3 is TGTGCCAGCAGTGAACACGGGGGAGTTAAACAGCCCCAGCATTTT.

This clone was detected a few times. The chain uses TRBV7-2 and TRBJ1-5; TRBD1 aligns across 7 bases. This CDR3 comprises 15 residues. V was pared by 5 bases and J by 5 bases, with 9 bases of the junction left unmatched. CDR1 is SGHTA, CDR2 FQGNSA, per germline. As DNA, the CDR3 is TGTGCCAGCAGCCTAGGACAGGCCATTGATCAGCCCCAGCATTTT. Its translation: CASSLGQAIDQPQHF.

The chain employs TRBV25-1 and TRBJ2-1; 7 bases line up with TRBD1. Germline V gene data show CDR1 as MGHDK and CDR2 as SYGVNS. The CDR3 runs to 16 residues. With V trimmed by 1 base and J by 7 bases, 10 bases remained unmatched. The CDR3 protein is CASSELRRGSGNEQFF. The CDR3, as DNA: TGTGCCAGCAGTGAATTGCGCAGGGGGTCTGGTAATGAGCAGTTCTTC.

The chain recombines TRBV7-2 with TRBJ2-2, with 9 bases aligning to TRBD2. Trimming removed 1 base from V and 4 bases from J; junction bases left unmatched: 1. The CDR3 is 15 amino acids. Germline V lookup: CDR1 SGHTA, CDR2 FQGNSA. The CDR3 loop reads CASSLDSGGTGELFF. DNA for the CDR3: TGTGCCAGCAGCTTAGATAGCGGGGGCACCGGGGAGCTGTTTTTT.

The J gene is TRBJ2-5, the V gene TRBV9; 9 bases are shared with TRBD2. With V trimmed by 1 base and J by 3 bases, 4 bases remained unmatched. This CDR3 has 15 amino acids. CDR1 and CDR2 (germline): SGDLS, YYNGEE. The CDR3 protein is CASSVSGRREETQYF. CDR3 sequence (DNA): TGTGCCAGCAGCGTAAGCGGGAGGAGGGAAGAGACCCAGTACTTC.

CDR3 DNA sequence: TGTGCCATCAGTTCGGACAGGGCAGCCAATAGCAATCAGCCCCAGCATTTT. This codes for CAISSDRAANSNQPQHF. V and J are TRBV10-3 and TRBJ1-5, with 8 bases fitting TRBD1. Germline V gene sequence: CDR1 ENHRY, CDR2 SYGVKD. This CDR3 comprises 17 residues. Trimming at V came to 5 bases and at J to 0 bases, leaving 9 bases not matched to a gene.

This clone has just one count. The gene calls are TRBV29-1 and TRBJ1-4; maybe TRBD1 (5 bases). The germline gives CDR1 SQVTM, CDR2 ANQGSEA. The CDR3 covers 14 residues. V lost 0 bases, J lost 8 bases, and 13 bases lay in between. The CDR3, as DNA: TGCAGCGTTGAAGACCTACAGAAGGGGGAAAAACTGTTTTTT. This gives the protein CSVEDLQKGEKLFF. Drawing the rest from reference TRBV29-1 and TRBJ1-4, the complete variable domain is SAVISQKPSRDICQRGTSLTIQCQVDSQVTMMFWYRQQPGQSLTLIATANQGSEATYESGFVIDKFPISRPNLTFSTLTVSNMSPEDSSIYLCSVEDLQKGEKLFFGSGTQLSVL.

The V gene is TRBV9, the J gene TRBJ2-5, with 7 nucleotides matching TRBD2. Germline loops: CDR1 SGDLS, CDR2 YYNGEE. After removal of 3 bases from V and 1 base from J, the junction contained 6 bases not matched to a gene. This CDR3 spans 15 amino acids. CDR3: CASSANVAGQETQYF. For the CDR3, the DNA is TGTGCCAGCAGCGCCAACGTAGCGGGCCAAGAGACCCAGTACTTC.

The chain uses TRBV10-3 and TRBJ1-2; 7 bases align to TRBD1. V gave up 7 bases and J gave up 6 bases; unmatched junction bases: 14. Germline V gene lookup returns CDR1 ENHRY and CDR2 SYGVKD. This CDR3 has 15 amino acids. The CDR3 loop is CAIIDNRGRLDGYTF. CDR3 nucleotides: TGTGCCATCATAGATAATAGGGGGCGATTGGATGGCTACACCTTC.

For the CDR3, the DNA is TGCAGCGTTGTGGGACAGGGACAAGTAGGCTATGGCTACACCTTC. Translating gives CSVVGQGQVGYGYTF. The J gene is TRBJ1-2, the V gene TRBV29-1, with 9 bases fitting TRBD1. Trimming at V came to 4 bases and at J to 4 bases, leaving 10 bases not matched to a gene. The CDR3 length is 15 residues. Germline V lookup: CDR1 SQVTM, CDR2 ANQGSEA.

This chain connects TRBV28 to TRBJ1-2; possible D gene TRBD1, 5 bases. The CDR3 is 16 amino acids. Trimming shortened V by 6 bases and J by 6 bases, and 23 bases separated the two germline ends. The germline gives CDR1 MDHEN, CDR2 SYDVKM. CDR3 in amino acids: CASRVGGKSVRDGYTF. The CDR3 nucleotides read TGTGCCAGCAGGGTGGGGGGGAAGAGCGTTAGAGATGGCTACACCTTC.

Here the CDR3 reads CASSYAGLDNEQFF. The CDR3 bases are TGTGCCAGCAGTTATGCAGGGCTGGACAATGAGCAGTTCTTC. V gene TRBV6-5 combines with J gene TRBJ2-1; a possible D gene is TRBD1 (5 bases). Germline V gene lookup returns CDR1 MNHEY and CDR2 SVGAGI. Trimming took off 3 bases at V and 5 bases at J, with 11 bases between the two ends. The CDR3 is 14 residues long.

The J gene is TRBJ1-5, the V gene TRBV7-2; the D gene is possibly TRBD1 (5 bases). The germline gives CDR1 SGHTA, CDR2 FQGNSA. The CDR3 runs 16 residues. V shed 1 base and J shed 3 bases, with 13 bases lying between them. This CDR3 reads CASSLEWGDVNQPQHF. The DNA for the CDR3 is TGTGCCAGCAGCTTAGAGTGGGGGGACGTCAATCAGCCCCAGCATTTT.

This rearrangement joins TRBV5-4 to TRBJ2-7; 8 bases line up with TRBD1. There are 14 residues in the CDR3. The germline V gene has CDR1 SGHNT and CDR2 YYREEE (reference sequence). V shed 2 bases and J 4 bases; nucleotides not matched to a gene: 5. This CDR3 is CASSLGQGAYEQYF. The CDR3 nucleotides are TGTGCCAGCAGCTTAGGACAGGGAGCTTACGAGCAGTACTTC.

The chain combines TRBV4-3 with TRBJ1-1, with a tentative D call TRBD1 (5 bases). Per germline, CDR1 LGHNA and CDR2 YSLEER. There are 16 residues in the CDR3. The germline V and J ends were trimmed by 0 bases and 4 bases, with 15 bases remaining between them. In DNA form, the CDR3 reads TGCGCCAGCAGCCAAGAGGGCGCAGGGAAGGGCACTGAAGCTTTCTTT. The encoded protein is CASSQEGAGKGTEAFF.

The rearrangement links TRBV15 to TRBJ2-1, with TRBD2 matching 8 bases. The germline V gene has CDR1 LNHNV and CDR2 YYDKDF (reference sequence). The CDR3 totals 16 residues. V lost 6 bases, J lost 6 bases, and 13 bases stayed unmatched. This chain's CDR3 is CATSNPSGGQGNEQFF. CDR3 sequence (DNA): TGTGCCACCAGTAACCCAAGCGGGGGTCAAGGCAATGAGCAGTTCTTC. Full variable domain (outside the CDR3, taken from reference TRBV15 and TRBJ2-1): DAMVIQNPRYQVTQFGKPVTLSCSQTLNHNVMYWYQQKSSQAPKLLFHYYDKDFNNEADTPDNFQSRRPNTSFCFLDIRSPGLGDTAMYLCATSNPSGGQGNEQFFGPGTRLTVL.